The source of this T cell receptor beta chain is a study of memory CD4+ T cells and cytomegalovirus serostatus. Study-wide points: About 40% of the roughly 150 known CMV-associated TCRbeta sequences appeared in CD4+ memory.

Original processing notes: Out-of-frame sequences were removed, leaving 2 million to 2.5 million distinct TCRbeta sequences. Generated by immunoSEQ multiplex PCR, the TCRdb table keeps only in-frame clones and is missing some. V and J calls and clone size come straight from that table; D and trimming were deduced from the DNA. In the table there are roughly 48,000 clones, about 80% of which are singletons. This CDR3 has 16 amino acids. Germline V gene sequence: CDR1 MNHEY, CDR2 SMNVEV (reference sequence). The V and J ends lost 5 bases and 6 bases respectively, with 17 bases between them. Worth noting for this clone: Its specificity is not known.

Single viable CD3+CD4+CD8-CD45RO+ cells were sorted as the memory CD4+ T cells. Positive selection with CD4 microbeads enriched total CD4+ T cells. The genes are TRBV27 and TRBJ1-6; D is perhaps TRBD1 (6 bases). This TCR was recovered from an adult in good health and CMV-seropositive. The source material was memory CD4+ T cells from blood. CDR3 sequence reads: CASSPPRGGTNSPLHF. Written as DNA, the CDR3 is TGTGCCAGCAGTCCTCCTCGAGGGGGGACTAATTCACCCCTCCACTTT.